This TCR beta chain was sequenced during a study of blood T cells in healthy people across ages. Study conclusions and caveats: Any changes in expanded clonotypes were possibly confounded, as donor CMV status remained unknown. Aged donors had fewer naive CD4+ cells and lower diversity than long-lived donors.

A second about 6 to 12 cycle PCR used barcoded and J-beta primers. TCRdb re-analysed the 5' RACE reads in MiXCR, keeping a single row per CDR3 protein. The sample has hundreds of thousands of distinct CDR3 sequences, over 40% seen once. CDR1 is SNHLY, CDR2 FYNNEI, per germline. The ends lost 8 bases at V and 2 bases at J; junction bases unmatched: 9. The CDR3 is 15 residues long. A word on this clonotype: Its specificity is unknown.

Isolated per sample were at least 6 million PBMCs. The source is an elderly man in good health. The sample was blood. This chain joins TRBV2 and TRBJ1-5, with TRBD1 matching 7 bases. CDR3 sequence: CASLRGDRGNQPQHF. DNA for the CDR3: TGTGCCAGCCTGCGAGGAGACAGGGGCAATCAGCCCCAGCATTTT.